This T cell receptor beta chain was sequenced in a study of blood T cell repertoires in COVID-19. Study-wide background: Acute and convalescent COVID-19 samples came from the United States, Italy and Spain. Sources were T cells, B-cell-depleted T cells, or PBMCs; the material itself was cDNA or gDNA.

CDR1 and CDR2 (germline): SGHTA, FQGNSA. V lost 3 bases and J lost 6, with 15 bases in between. The CDR3 loop spans 15 amino acids. Methods used by the authors: Amplification of reference gene primers provided the estimated nucleated cell counts. Produced via immunoSEQ multiplex PCR; TCRdb's table is partial and in-frame only. Clone size and V and J calls were adopted from that table, with D and trimming inferred from the DNA. The data contain about 160,000 clones, roughly 90% of them singletons. V usage is TRBV7-2 and J usage is TRBJ2-1; tentative D call: TRBD2 (7 bases). The clonotype originates from a man aged 50 to 60 with acute or convalescent COVID-19. Sequenced sample: peripheral blood. The CDR3 region is CASSFKGGGPNEQFF. Written as DNA, the CDR3 is TGTGCCAGCAGCTTTAAGGGGGGGGGCCCCAATGAGCAGTTCTTC.